A selection of T cell receptor beta chains follows, all from one sample in a study of early stage breast cancer tumors. Repertoires were generated with immunoSEQ multiplex PCR, while TCRdb's copy carries only in-frame clones and drops some. Of approximately 4,800 clones in the sample, more than 55% were seen once. Sequenced input: breast tumor tissue. Receptors were obtained from a person aged 45-60 years with breast cancer. The CDR3 runs from the conserved cysteine through the conserved F or W. D genes are given only for firm matches. Part of the rows lack a size; the others show once, few, many or a class for expanded clones.

len	v_gene	abundance	j_gene	d_gene	CDR3aa	CDR3nt
16	TRBV2	-	TRBJ2-2	TRBD2	CASSGGRGVNTGELFF	TGTGCCAGCAGTGGTGGGCGGGGGGTGAACACCGGGGAGCTGTTTTTT
14	TRBV27	-	TRBJ1-4	-	CASSSRRTNEKLFF	TGTGCCAGCAGTTCCCGGAGAACTAATGAAAAACTGTTTTTT
15	TRBV4-1	-	TRBJ2-1	TRBD2	CASSYTTSGYNEQFF	TGCGCCAGCAGCTATACCACTAGCGGCTACAATGAGCAGTTCTTC
13	TRBV19	-	TRBJ1-1	-	CASILTVNTEAFF	TGTGCCAGTATCTTAACCGTAAACACTGAAGCTTTCTTT
16	TRBV19	-	TRBJ1-1	TRBD1	CASSIGGTGGATEAFF	TGTGCCAGTAGTATAGGGGGTACAGGGGGGGCCACTGAAGCTTTCTTT
13	TRBV10-2	-	TRBJ1-2	TRBD1	CASSWDRGDGYTF	TGCGCCAGCAGTTGGGACAGGGGGGATGGCTACACCTTC
15	TRBV9	-	TRBJ1-4	TRBD1	CASSVEAPGQEELFF	TGTGCCAGCAGCGTAGAGGCCCCGGGACAGGAGGAACTGTTTTTT
13	TRBV27	-	TRBJ1-1	TRBD1	CASSFRIDREAFF	TGTGCCAGCAGTTTTAGGATTGACAGGGAGGCTTTCTTT
13	TRBV7-9	-	TRBJ2-7	-	CASSLAGPSEQYF	TGTGCCAGCAGCTTAGCCGGTCCCTCCGAGCAGTACTTC
11	TRBV7-9	-	TRBJ2-5	-	CASSSKETQYF	TGTGCCAGCAGCTCCAAGGAGACCCAGTACTTC
13	TRBV27	large	TRBJ1-2	TRBD1	CATQGGEDYGYTF	TGTGCCACCCAGGGGGGGGAAGACTATGGCTACACCTTC
18	TRBV23-1	once	TRBJ2-1	TRBD2	CASSQSASGRPSGNEQFF	TGCGCCAGCAGTCAATCTGCTAGCGGGAGGCCCAGCGGAAATGAGCAGTTCTTC
15	TRBV19	once	TRBJ1-1	TRBD1	CASSIGGGAGTEAFF	TGTGCCAGTAGTATCGGAGGGGGCGCAGGGACTGAAGCTTTCTTT
16	TRBV7-8	-	TRBJ2-1	TRBD2	CASSPPRGGVVNEQFF	TGTGCCAGCAGCCCCCCCCGCGGGGGGGTGGTCAATGAGCAGTTCTTC
15	TRBV2	-	TRBJ2-7	TRBD2	CASGVASGRPYEQYF	TGTGCCAGCGGGGTTGCTAGCGGGCGACCTTACGAGCAGTACTTC
12	TRBV6-6	few	TRBJ2-5	-	CASSYGEETQYF	TGTGCCAGCAGTTACGGAGAAGAGACCCAGTACTTC
14	TRBV6-5	few	TRBJ2-1	TRBD2	CASSPSGSYNEQFF	TGTGCCAGCAGTCCTAGCGGGAGCTACAATGAGCAGTTCTTC
13	TRBV7-8	-	TRBJ1-1	TRBD1	CASSLTGTGEAFF	TGTGCCAGCAGCTTAACAGGGACAGGTGAAGCTTTCTTT
15	TRBV5-1	-	TRBJ2-1	TRBD1	CASSLESGGFEEQFF	TGCGCCAGCAGCTTGGAGTCAGGGGGTTTTGAGGAGCAGTTCTTC
15	TRBV5-4	-	TRBJ1-3	TRBD1	CASSFAGGSGNTIYF	TGTGCCAGCAGCTTTGCAGGGGGCTCTGGAAACACCATATATTTT
15	TRBV9	medium-sized	TRBJ1-6	TRBD1	CASSPRQGQDSPLHF	TGTGCCAGCAGCCCTCGACAGGGGCAGGATTCACCCCTCCACTTT
16	TRBV4-3	-	TRBJ1-2	-	CASSQDRADANYGYTF	TGCGCCAGCAGCCAAGACCGGGCCGACGCGAACTATGGCTACACCTTC
15	TRBV9	few	TRBJ1-3	-	CASSVVAGAGNTIYF	TGTGCCAGCAGCGTGGTGGCAGGAGCTGGAAACACCATATATTTT
13	TRBV18	few	TRBJ1-2	-	CASSPGDRDYSTF	TGTGCCAGCTCGCCAGGGGATCGGGACTACTCTACCTTC
14	TRBV11-1	-	TRBJ2-1	-	CASSPSRVVNEQFF	TGTGCCAGCAGCCCCTCGCGGGTGGTCAATGAGCAGTTCTTC
15	TRBV14	-	TRBJ2-5	-	CASSHRGARTETQYF	TGTGCCAGCAGCCACCGGGGGGCGAGAACAGAGACCCAGTACTTC
15	TRBV18	-	TRBJ1-2	-	CASSPPTGRNYGYTF	TGTGCCAGCTCACCACCGACAGGTCGGAACTATGGCTACACCTTC
17	TRBV19	-	TRBJ1-5	TRBD1	CASSMSSGTATNQPQHF	TGTGCCAGTAGTATGTCGTCTGGGACAGCGACCAATCAGCCCCAGCATTTT
15	TRBV7-9	-	TRBJ1-1	-	CASSLQGQGNTEAFF	TGTGCCAGCAGCTTACAGGGGCAGGGAAACACTGAAGCTTTCTTT
17	TRBV4-3	few	TRBJ2-3	TRBD2	CASSHQLAGGSTDTQYF	TGCGCCAGCAGCCACCAACTAGCGGGGGGTAGCACAGATACGCAGTATTTT
13	TRBV11-2	-	TRBJ1-2	-	CASSYGTTYGYTF	TGTGCCAGCAGCTATGGGACAACCTATGGCTACACCTTC
17	TRBV4-3	few	TRBJ2-5	-	CASSQDLAGAHQETQYF	TGCGCCAGCAGCCAAGATCTCGCGGGGGCCCATCAAGAGACCCAGTACTTC
16	TRBV29-1	-	TRBJ2-4	-	CSVLQQRLLAKNIQYF	TGCAGCGTTTTACAACAGAGACTTCTAGCCAAAAACATTCAGTACTTC